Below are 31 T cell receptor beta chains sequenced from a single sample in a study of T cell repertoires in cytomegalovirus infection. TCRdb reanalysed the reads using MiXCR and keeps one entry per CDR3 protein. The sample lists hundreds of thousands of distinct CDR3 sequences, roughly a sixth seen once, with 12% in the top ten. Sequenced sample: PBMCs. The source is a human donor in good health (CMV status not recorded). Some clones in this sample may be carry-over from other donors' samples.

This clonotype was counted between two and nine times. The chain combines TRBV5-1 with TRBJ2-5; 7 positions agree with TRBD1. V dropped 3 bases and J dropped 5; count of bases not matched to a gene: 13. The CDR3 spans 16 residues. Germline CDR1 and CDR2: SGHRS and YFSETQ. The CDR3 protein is CASSSRGTTGLETQYF. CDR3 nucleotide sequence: TGCGCCAGCAGCTCAAGGGGAACGACAGGGTTGGAGACCCAGTACTTC.

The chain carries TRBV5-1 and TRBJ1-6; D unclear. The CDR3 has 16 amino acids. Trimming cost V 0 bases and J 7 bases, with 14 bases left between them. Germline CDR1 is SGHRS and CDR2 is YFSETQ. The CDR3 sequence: CASSLEVAAKNSPLHF. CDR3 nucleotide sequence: TGCGCCAGCAGCTTGGAGGTTGCAGCCAAGAATTCACCCCTCCACTTT.

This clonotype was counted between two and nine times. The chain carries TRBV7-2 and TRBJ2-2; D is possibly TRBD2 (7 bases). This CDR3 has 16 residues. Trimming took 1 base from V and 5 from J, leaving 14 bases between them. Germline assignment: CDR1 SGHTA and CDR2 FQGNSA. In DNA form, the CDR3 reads TGTGCCAGCAGCTTAGGTGCAGGGAGGGGGACCGGGGAGCTGTTTTTT. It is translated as CASSLGAGRGTGELFF.

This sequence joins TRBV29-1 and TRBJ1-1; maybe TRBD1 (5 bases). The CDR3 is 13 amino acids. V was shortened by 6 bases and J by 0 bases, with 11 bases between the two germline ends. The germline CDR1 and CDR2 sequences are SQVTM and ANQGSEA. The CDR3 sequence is CSVARQLNTEAFF. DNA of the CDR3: TGCAGCGTCGCTAGACAGTTGAACACTGAAGCTTTCTTT.

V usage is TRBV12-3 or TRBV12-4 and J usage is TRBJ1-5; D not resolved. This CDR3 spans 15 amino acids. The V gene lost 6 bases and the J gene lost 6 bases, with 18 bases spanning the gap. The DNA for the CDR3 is TGTGCCAGCAGCCCGGCGGAGGCAGGTGGTCAGCCCCAGCATTTT. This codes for CASSPAEAGGQPQHF.

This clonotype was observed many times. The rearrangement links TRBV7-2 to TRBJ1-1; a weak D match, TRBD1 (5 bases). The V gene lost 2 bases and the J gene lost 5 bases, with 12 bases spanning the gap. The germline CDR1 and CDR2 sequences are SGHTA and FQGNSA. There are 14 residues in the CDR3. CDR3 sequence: CASSLPVQGTEAFF. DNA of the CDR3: TGTGCCAGCAGCTTACCGGTTCAGGGAACTGAAGCTTTCTTT.

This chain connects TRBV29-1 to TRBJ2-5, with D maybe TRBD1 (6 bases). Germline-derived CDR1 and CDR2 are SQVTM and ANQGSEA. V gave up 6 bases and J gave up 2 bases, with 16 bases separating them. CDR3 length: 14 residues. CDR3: CSVMPGTSQETQYF. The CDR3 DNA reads TGCAGCGTCATGCCCGGGACATCTCAAGAGACCCAGTACTTC.

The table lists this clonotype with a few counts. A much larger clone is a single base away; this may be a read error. CDR3 coding DNA: TGTGCCAGCAGTGCCAGGACTAGCGGGGGCTACGAGCCGTACTTC. This gives the protein CASSARTSGGYEPYF. The chain is built from TRBV6-6 and TRBJ2-7; 13 nucleotides align to TRBD2. The CDR3 has 15 residues. Germline CDR1 is MNHNY and CDR2 is SVGAGI (reference sequence).

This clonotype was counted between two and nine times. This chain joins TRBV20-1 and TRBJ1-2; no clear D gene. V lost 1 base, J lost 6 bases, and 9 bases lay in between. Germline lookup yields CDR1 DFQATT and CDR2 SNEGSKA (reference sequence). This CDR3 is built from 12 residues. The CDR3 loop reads CSARGLRDGYTF. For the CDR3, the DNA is TGCAGTGCTAGAGGTCTTCGGGATGGCTACACCTTC.

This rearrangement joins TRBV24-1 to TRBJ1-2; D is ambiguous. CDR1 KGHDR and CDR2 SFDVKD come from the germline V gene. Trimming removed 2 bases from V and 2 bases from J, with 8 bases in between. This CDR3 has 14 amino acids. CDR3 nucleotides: TGTGCCACCAGTGATTGGACGGAAAACTATGGCTACACCTTC. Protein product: CATSDWTENYGYTF.

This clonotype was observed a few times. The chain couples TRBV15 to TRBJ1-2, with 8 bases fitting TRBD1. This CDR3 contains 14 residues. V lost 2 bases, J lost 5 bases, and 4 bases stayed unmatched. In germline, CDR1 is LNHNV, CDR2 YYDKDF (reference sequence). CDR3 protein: CATSRSGTGYGYTF. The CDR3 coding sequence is TGTGCCACCAGCAGATCCGGGACAGGTTATGGCTACACCTTC. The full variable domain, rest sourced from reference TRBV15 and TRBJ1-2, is DAMVIQNPRYQVTQFGKPVTLSCSQTLNHNVMYWYQQKSSQAPKLLFHYYDKDFNNEADTPDNFQSRRPNTSFCFLDIRSPGLGDTAMYLCATSRSGTGYGYTFGSGTRLTVV.

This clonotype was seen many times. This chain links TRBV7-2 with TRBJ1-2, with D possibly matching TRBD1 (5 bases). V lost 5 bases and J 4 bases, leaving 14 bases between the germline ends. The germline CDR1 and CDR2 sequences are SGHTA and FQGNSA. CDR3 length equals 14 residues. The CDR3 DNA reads TGTGCCAGCAGCCTAGGAGGGGTTGGCTATGGCTACACCTTC. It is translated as CASSLGGVGYGYTF.

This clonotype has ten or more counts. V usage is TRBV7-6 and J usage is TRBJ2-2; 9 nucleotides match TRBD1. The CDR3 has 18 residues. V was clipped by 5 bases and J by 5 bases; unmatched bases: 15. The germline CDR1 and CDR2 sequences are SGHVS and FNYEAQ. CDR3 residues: CASSVETGGFRRTGELFF. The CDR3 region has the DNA TGTGCCAGCAGCGTCGAAACAGGGGGCTTTCGACGAACCGGGGAGCTGTTTTTT.

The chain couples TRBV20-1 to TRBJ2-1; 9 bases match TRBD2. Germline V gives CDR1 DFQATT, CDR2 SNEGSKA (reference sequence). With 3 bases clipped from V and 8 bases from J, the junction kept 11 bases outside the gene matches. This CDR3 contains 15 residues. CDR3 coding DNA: TGCAGTGCTAGGGGGGGTAGCGGGGGAGCCCATGAGCAGTTCTTC. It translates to CSARGGSGGAHEQFF.

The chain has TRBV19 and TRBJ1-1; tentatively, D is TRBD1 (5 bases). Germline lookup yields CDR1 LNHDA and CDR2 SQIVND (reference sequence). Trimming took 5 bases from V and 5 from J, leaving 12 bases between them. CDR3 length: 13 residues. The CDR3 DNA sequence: TGTGCCAGTAGTGACAGCAGAGGAACTGAAGCTTTCTTT. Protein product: CASSDSRGTEAFF.

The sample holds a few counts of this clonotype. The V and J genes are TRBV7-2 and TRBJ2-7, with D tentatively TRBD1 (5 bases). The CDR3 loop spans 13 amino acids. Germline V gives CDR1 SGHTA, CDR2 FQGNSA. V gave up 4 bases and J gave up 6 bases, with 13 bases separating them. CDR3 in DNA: TGTGCCAGCAGCTCCCTACAGCAGGGCGAGCAGTACTTC. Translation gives CASSSLQQGEQYF.

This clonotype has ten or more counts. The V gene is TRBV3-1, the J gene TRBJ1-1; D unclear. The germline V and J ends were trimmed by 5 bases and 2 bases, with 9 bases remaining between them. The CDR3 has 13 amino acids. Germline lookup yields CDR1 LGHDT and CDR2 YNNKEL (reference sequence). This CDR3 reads CASSDGLNTEAFF. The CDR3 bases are TGTGCCAGCAGCGATGGGCTTAACACTGAAGCTTTCTTT. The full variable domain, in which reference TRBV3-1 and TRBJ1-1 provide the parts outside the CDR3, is DTAVSQTPKYLVTQMGNDKSIKCEQNLGHDTMYWYKQDSKKFLKIMFSYNNKELIINETVPNRFSPKSPDKAHLNLHINSLELGDSAVYFCASSDGLNTEAFFGQGTRLTVV.

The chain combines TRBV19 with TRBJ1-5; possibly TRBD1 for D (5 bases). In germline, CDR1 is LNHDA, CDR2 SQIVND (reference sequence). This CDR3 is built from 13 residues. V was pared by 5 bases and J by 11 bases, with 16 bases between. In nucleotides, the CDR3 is TGTGCCAGTAGTCCTCTCAGGGATTTGGCCCAGCATTTT. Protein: CASSPLRDLAQHF.

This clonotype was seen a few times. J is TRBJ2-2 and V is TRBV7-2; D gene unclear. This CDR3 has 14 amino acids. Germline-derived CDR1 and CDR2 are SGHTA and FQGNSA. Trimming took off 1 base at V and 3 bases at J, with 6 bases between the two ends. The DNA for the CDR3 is TGTGCCAGCAGCTTAGGAGCAGACACCGGGGAGCTGTTTTTT. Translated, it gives CASSLGADTGELFF.

CDR3: CSARVARMNTEAFF. The CDR3 DNA follows: TGCAGTGCTAGAGTCGCCAGGATGAACACTGAAGCTTTCTTT. This rearrangement joins TRBV20-1 to TRBJ1-1; D unresolved. The CDR3 runs 14 residues. CDR1 DFQATT and CDR2 SNEGSKA come from the germline V gene (reference sequence). With 1 base removed from V and 0 bases from J, the gap between germline ends came to 9 bases.

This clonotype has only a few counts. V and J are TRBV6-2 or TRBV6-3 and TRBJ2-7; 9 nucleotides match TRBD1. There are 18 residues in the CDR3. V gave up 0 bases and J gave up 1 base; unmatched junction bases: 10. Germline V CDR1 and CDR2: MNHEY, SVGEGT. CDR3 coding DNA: TGTGCCAGCAGTTACTCCGATCGTGGACAGGGGTTTTCCTACGAGCAGTACTTC. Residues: CASSYSDRGQGFSYEQYF.

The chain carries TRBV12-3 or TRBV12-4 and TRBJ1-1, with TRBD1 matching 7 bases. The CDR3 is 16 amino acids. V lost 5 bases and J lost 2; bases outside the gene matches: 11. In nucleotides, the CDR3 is TGTGCCAGCAGTCCGCGGGACAGTTCTTTTAACACTGAAGCTTTCTTT. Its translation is CASSPRDSSFNTEAFF.

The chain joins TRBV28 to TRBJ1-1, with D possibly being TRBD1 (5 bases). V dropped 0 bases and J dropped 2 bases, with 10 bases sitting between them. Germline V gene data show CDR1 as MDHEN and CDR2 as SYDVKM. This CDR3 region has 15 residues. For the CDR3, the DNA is TGTGCCAGCAGTTTATGGGGGGGTTCCAACACTGAAGCTTTCTTT. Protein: CASSLWGGSNTEAFF.

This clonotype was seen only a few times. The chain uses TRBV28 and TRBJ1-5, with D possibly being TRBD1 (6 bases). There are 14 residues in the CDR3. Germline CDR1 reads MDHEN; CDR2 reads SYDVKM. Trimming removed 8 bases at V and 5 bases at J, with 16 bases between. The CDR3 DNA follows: TGTGCCAGCCAACCGGGGGGGGCGGATCAGCCCCAGCATTTT. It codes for CASQPGGADQPQHF.

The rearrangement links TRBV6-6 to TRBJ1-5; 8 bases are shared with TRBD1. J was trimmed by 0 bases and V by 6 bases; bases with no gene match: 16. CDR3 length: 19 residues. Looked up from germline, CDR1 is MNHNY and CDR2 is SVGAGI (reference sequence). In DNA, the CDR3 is TGTGCCAGCAGCCGCCGGACAGGGACGGTGGGTTTTAGCAATCAGCCCCAGCATTTT. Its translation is CASSRRTGTVGFSNQPQHF.

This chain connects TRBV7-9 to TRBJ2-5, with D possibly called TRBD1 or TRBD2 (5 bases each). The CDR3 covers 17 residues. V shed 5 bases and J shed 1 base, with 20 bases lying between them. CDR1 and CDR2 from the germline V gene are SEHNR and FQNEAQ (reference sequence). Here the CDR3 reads CASSGGNYYGGQETQYF. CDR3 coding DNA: TGTGCCAGCAGCGGCGGTAATTATTATGGGGGCCAAGAGACCCAGTACTTC.

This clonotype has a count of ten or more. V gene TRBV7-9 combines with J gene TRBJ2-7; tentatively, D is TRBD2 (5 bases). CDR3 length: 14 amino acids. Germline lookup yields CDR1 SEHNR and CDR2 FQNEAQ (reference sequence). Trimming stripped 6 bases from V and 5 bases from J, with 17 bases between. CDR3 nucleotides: TGTGCCAGCAGTCGCCGCGGACTTGTCGACGAGCAGTACTTC. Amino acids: CASSRRGLVDEQYF.

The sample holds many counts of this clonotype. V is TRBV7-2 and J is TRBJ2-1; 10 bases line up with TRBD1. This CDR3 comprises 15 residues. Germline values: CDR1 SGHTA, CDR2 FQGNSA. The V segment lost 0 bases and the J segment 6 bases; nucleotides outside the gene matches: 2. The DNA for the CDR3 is TGTGCCAGCAGCTTAGCCGGGACAGGGGTCAATGAGCAGTTCTTC. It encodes CASSLAGTGVNEQFF.

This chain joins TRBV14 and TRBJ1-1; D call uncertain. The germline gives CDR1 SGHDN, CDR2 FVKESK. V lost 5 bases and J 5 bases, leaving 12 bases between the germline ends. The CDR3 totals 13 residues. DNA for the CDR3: TGTGCCAGCAGCTCTGTCGGGTCAACTGAAGCTTTCTTT. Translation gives CASSSVGSTEAFF. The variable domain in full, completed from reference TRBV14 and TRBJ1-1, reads EAGVTQFPSHSVIEKGQTVTLRCDPISGHDNLYWYRRVMGKEIKFLLHFVKESKQDESGMPNNRFLAERTGGTYSTLKVQPAELEDSGVYFCASSSVGSTEAFFGQGTRLTVV.

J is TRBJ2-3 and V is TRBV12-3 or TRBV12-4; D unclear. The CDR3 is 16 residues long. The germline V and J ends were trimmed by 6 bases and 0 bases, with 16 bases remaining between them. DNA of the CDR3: TGTGCCAGCAGCTCCACCAGGATCCTTAGCACAGATACGCAGTATTTT. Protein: CASSSTRILSTDTQYF.

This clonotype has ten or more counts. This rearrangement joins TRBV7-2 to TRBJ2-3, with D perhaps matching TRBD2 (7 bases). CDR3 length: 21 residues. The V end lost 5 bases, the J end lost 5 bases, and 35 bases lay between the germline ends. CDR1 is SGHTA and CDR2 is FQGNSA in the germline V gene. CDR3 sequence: CASSPLTGGGVLGGPRDTQYF. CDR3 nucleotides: TGTGCCAGCAGCCCCCTAACCGGCGGCGGCGTTTTGGGGGGGCCGAGAGATACGCAGTATTTT.